This TCR beta chain was sequenced during a study of blood T cell repertoires in COVID-19. Study-wide background: COVID-19 samples, acute and convalescent, were from the United States, Italy and Spain. The cDNA or gDNA used as material had been derived from T cells, B-cell-depleted T cells, or PBMCs.

The length of the CDR3 is 14 residues. V lost 0 bases and J lost 4; bases outside the gene matches: 0. CDR1 SGHDT and CDR2 YYEEEE come from the germline V gene. Source study methods: Quantification of nucleated cells was approximated via reference gene primer amplification. Method: immunoSEQ multiplex PCR; TCRdb's copy keeps in-frame clones and lacks some. V and J calls and clone size are those listed in that table; D and trimming were worked out from the DNA. The sample lists under 75,000 clones, 88% occurring once. The source is a woman of 80 years or more with active COVID-19. The sequencing input was peripheral blood. The J gene is TRBJ1-3, the V gene TRBV5-6; 8 bases agree with TRBD1. This chain's CDR3 is CASSLGQGGNTIYF. DNA for the CDR3: TGTGCCAGCAGCTTGGGACAGGGGGGAAACACCATATATTTT. The variable domain in full, with the rest retrieved from reference TRBV5-6 and TRBJ1-3, is DAGVTQSPTHLIKTRGQQVTLRCSPKSGHDTVSWYQQALGQGPQFIFQYYEEEERQRGNFPDRFSGHQFPNYSSELNVNALLLGDSALYLCASSLGQGGNTIYFGEGSWLTVV.